This T cell receptor (beta chain) was retrieved from a study of beta chain features in type 1 diabetes. General study findings and limits: PCR might favor shorter templates, equally in patients and controls.

Concerning this clone: The antigen remains undetermined.

CDR3 length: 15 amino acids. Germline V CDR1 and CDR2: KGHSH, LQKENI. V dropped 3 bases and J dropped 0 bases, with 11 bases sitting between them. There was one heparinised blood draw per donor, averaging about 110 mL. Reverse transcription of all isolated RNA meant that expressed TCRB transcripts were sequenced. Sequencing was performed with immunoSEQ multiplex PCR; in TCRdb, only in-frame clones are kept and a portion is missing. The data show fewer than 20,000 clones, 40% to 45% seen once. What was sequenced was stem cell memory CD4+ T cells from blood. This chain connects TRBV18 to TRBJ2-5; D is possibly TRBD2 (5 bases). The TCR was taken from a woman aged 40 to 50 in good health. The CDR3 nucleotides are TGTGCCAGCTCACCGCGGACTGCGTACCAAGAGACCCAGTACTTC. Protein sequence: CASSPRTAYQETQYF.